The 13 T cell receptor beta chains below all came from one sample that was sequenced in a study of T cells in Graves' hyperthyroidism and ophthalmopathy. RNA transcripts gave rise to amplified TCR beta CDR3 regions. First-round RT-PCR of the TCR CDR3 relied on the HTBI primer set. MiXCR was run by TCRdb on the multiplex PCR reads, yielding one entry per CDR3 protein. The table includes approximately 710,000 distinct CDR3 sequences, 15% to 20% detected once. The sequencing sample was made of blood. The receptors derive from a man aged 45 to 65 with Graves' hyperthyroidism.

This clonotype was detected many times. V gene TRBV28 combines with J gene TRBJ1-1; no reliable D call. CDR3 length: 12 amino acids. Between the trimmed V and J ends, which lost 8 bases and 2 bases, there was a span of 9 bases. CDR1 and CDR2 (germline): MDHEN, SYDVKM. CDR3 in DNA: TGTGCCAGCGAGACCCTAAACACTGAAGCTTTCTTT. Protein sequence: CASETLNTEAFF.

This clonotype has only a few counts. The chain is built from TRBV27 and TRBJ2-7; D possibly corresponds to TRBD1 (6 bases). This CDR3 is 14 amino acids long. From germline, CDR1 is MNHEY and CDR2 SMNVEV (reference sequence). Trimming took 7 bases from V and 3 from J, leaving 16 bases between them. The CDR3 loop reads CASKRGTRNYEQYF. CDR3 bases: TGTGCCAGCAAAAGAGGGACAAGAAACTACGAGCAGTACTTC.

The chain uses TRBV5-1 and TRBJ1-1; D not resolved. The CDR3 runs 13 residues. Trimming stripped 4 bases from V and 4 bases from J, with 11 bases between. Looked up from germline, CDR1 is SGHRS and CDR2 is YFSETQ. The CDR3 sequence: CASSPDGPTEAFF. The CDR3 region has the DNA TGCGCCAGCAGCCCTGACGGACCCACTGAAGCTTTCTTT.

This clonotype was recorded many times. The rearrangement joins TRBV11-2 to TRBJ2-3; 14 nucleotides line up with TRBD2. J was trimmed by 10 bases and V by 5 bases; bases with no gene match: 8. The CDR3 spans 15 residues. Germline V gene sequence: CDR1 SGHAT, CDR2 FQNNGV. CDR3 protein: CASSPTGTSGSSQYF. DNA of the CDR3: TGTGCCAGCAGCCCTACTGGGACTAGCGGGAGTTCGCAGTATTTT.

The chain links TRBV29-1 to TRBJ2-1; the match to TRBD2 covers 12 bases. V trimming: 4 bases; J trimming: 10 bases; junction bases outside the gene matches: 8. Germline CDR1 is SQVTM and CDR2 is ANQGSEA. The CDR3 length is 14 residues. CDR3 amino acids: CSVGTSGTLSEQFF. The CDR3 DNA follows: TGCAGCGTTGGGACTAGCGGGACTTTAAGCGAGCAGTTCTTC.

There are a few counts of this clonotype. The CDR3 here is CASSNVDHYNEQFF. The DNA of the CDR3 is TGTGCCAGCAGTAACGTAGACCACTACAATGAGCAGTTCTTC. The chain uses TRBV28 and TRBJ2-1; no reliable D call. The V gene lost 5 bases and the J gene lost 3 bases, with 11 bases spanning the gap. CDR3 length: 14 amino acids. Germline lookup yields CDR1 MDHEN and CDR2 SYDVKM.

This clonotype was counted between two and nine times. This CDR3 reads CASSYFVAGGNEQFF. DNA of the CDR3: TGTGCCAGCAGTTACTTCGTAGCGGGGGGCAATGAGCAGTTCTTC. This sequence joins TRBV6-2 or TRBV6-3 and TRBJ2-1, with 10 bases lining up with TRBD2. The ends lost 1 base at V and 6 bases at J; junction bases unmatched: 3. Germline V gene sequence: CDR1 MNHEY, CDR2 SVGEGT. CDR3 length: 15 residues.

V and J are TRBV20-1 and TRBJ1-5; tentative D call: TRBD1 (6 bases). Trimming stripped 5 bases from V and 0 bases from J, with 8 bases between. CDR3 length: 13 residues. Germline V gene lookup returns CDR1 DFQATT and CDR2 SNEGSKA (reference sequence). The CDR3 here is CSAPRGSNQPQHF. The CDR3 nucleotides are TGCAGTGCTCCCAGGGGTAGCAATCAGCCCCAGCATTTT.

This clonotype was detected once. The rearrangement uses TRBV28 and TRBJ2-7; D remains unclear. Germline V gives CDR1 MDHEN, CDR2 SYDVKM. CDR3 size: 14 residues. V was trimmed by 5 bases and J by 5 bases, leaving 16 bases between them. The CDR3 coding sequence is TGTGCCAGCAGTGGGCCGACCGTTCCGCACGAGCAGTACTTC. This gives the protein CASSGPTVPHEQYF.

V and J are TRBV24-1 and TRBJ1-2; D is perhaps TRBD1 (5 bases). V was shortened by 3 bases and J by 8 bases, with 15 bases between the two germline ends. From germline, CDR1 is KGHDR and CDR2 SFDVKD. The CDR3 is 14 amino acids. Here the CDR3 reads CATSDRDRAIGYTF. CDR3 nucleotide sequence: TGTGCCACCAGTGATCGGGACCGAGCTATCGGCTACACCTTC.

The chain recombines TRBV27 with TRBJ2-7, with D perhaps TRBD2 (7 bases). CDR1 is MNHEY, CDR2 SMNVEV, per germline (reference sequence). The germline V and J ends were trimmed by 4 bases and 3 bases, with 16 bases remaining between them. This CDR3 has 15 residues. The CDR3 region has the DNA TGTGCCAGCAGTTCCAGGGGAGGGGGATTCTACGAGCAGTACTTC. Translated, it gives CASSSRGGGFYEQYF.

The V gene is TRBV6-1, the J gene TRBJ1-5; D is ambiguous. V was cut by 4 bases and J by 1 base, with 14 bases left in between. The CDR3 totals 16 residues. Germline-derived CDR1 and CDR2 are MNHNS and SASEGT. The DNA for the CDR3 is TGTGCCAGCAGTGCATTAAGACCTGGGAGCAATCAGCCCCAGCATTTT. Amino acids: CASSALRPGSNQPQHF.

Here the CDR3 reads CASSFLYEQFF. The CDR3 region has the DNA TGTGCCAGCAGCTTCTTGTATGAGCAGTTCTTC. The chain uses TRBV6-1 and TRBJ2-1; no reliable D call. CDR1 and CDR2 from the germline V gene are MNHNS and SASEGT. V lost 6 bases to trimming and J lost 8 bases, with 8 bases between them. This CDR3 has 11 residues.